The clone carrying this T cell receptor (beta chain) was counted once. In the original workflow: Nucleated cell number was recorded as an estimate derived from reference gene primer amplification. Profiling relied on immunoSEQ multiplex PCR, and the TCRdb table lists in-frame clones only, not all of them. D and trimming were read from the DNA, whereas the V and J calls and clone size are those reported in that table. The table records 200,000 to 300,000 clones, around 90% of them present only once. The CDR3 is 15 amino acids. V was pared by 5 bases and J by 0 bases, with 12 bases between. CDR1 and CDR2 from the germline V gene are SGHTA and FQGTGA. These data belong to a study of blood T cell repertoires in COVID-19. On the study more broadly: Sites across the United States, Italy and Spain contributed samples from acute and convalescent COVID-19. PBMCs, B-cell-depleted T cells, or T cells provided the cDNA or gDNA that made up the material.

V usage is TRBV7-3 and J usage is TRBJ2-3; D is perhaps TRBD2 (6 bases). This receptor was identified in a human donor in a cohort sampled during active COVID-19. Sequencing input: peripheral blood. CDR3 in DNA: TGTGCCAGCAGCCTTACCGGGACTAGCACAGATACGCAGTATTTT. The encoded protein is CASSLTGTSTDTQYF.